The source of this T cell receptor (beta chain) is a study of shared clonotypes between healthy human individuals. The study, taken as a whole, reports: When naive CD4 clonotypes were compared across a handful of donors, 4% to 6.5% were shared.

Details on this clone: Antigen: not known.

With 9 bases removed from V and 0 bases from J, the gap between germline ends came to 12 bases. This CDR3 has 14 amino acids. Germline V gene lookup returns CDR1 MNHNS and CDR2 SASEGT. TCRdb's copy holds only in-frame clones and misses some; the assay was immunoSEQ multiplex PCR. Altogether hundreds of thousands of clones are present, less than 80% being singletons, with the ten largest covering 1.5% to 2%. This TCR derives from a woman aged 25 to 39 in good health. The sequencing sample was made of memory CD4+ T cells sorted from blood. The subset was: CD45RA-negative fraction. V gene TRBV6-1 combines with J gene TRBJ2-1; TRBD2 is a possible D gene (5 bases). The DNA for the CDR3 is TGTGCCAGTAACGGGGATAGCTCCTACAATGAGCAGTTCTTC. Its translation: CASNGDSSYNEQFF.